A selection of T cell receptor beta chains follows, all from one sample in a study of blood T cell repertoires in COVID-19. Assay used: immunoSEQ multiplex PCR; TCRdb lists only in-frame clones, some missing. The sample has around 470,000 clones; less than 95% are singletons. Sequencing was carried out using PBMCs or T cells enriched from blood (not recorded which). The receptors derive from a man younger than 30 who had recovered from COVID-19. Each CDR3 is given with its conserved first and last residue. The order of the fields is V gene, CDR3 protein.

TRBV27 CASSPKGGLAKGHGYTF
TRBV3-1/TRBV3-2 CASSLRQGNYGYTF
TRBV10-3 CAISDGLSYGYTF
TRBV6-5 CASSYSRGQPQHF
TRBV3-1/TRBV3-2 CASSGGGGTEKLFF
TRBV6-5 CASSLKGQNTQYF
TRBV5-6 CASSVGQPEAFF
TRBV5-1 CASSSRGTGRAFF
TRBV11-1 CASSRTGLGSEQYF
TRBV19 CASSTKGQGYVIDEQFF
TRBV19 CASTDSRNTRLKKLFF
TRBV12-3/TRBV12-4 CASRPRGSEAFF
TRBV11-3 CASSLAGAGAYNEQFF
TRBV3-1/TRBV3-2 CASSKASGSGTEAFF
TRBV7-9 CASSPQRTGPEKLFF
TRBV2 CASSVGISGTEAFF
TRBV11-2 CASSLQGNQPQHF
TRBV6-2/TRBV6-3 CASSYGNEKLFF
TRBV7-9 CASRSGRTGELFF
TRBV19 CASRANEKLFF
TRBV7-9 CASSKETGTYEQYF
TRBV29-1 CSVRGGSGYEQYF
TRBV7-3 CASSLGRAYTQYF
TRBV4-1 CASSQVFDSNYGYTF
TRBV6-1 CASSEGRGMNTEAFF
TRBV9 CASRGDWDTDTQYF
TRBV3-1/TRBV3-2 CASSQYRGGELFF
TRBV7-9 CASSLTGDTEAFF
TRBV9 CASSPYWSESTDTQYF
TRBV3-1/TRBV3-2 CASSQDSRVPEAFF
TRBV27 CASSLQQGSDGYTF
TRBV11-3 CASSRRVGTEAFF
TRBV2 CASKVGGSSYEQYF
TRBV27 CASSPQGAYYGYTF
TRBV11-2 CASSPLRQSNIQYF
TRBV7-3 CASSLLAGELFF
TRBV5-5 CASSPLGTGRKSYEQYF
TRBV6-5 CASSSAGQGTYEQYF
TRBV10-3 CAISDYLRDSSGNTIYF
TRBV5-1 CASSFGTPLGYTF
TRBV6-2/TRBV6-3 CASSWGTQGNQPQHF
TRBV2 CASSETGKLFF
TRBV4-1 CASSQDVSGVGSPLHF
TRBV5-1 CASSLGGGSYEQYF
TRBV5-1 CASSPVGQGASGNTIYF
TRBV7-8 CASSLRSYGYTF
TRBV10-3 CAISEMANEQFF
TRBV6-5 CASRLGTGGSPLHF
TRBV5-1 CASSLGVTTGQETQYF
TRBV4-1 CASSQDKGSIAGLGADTQYF
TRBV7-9 CASSPWDRGPYEQYF
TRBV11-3 CASSLEGTATEAFF
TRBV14 CASSRGNTGELFF
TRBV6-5 CASREFDRPNQPQHF
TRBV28 CASVEIEGQEKLFF
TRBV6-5 CASSYSFLGARSEQYF
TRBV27 CASSFGTVNQPQHF
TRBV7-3 CASSPGGRSEQFF
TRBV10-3 CAISESLVSNQPQHF